Listed here are 31 T cell receptor beta chains from one sample, sequenced in a study of PD-L1 blockade in urothelial cancer. Sequenced by immunoSEQ multiplex PCR; TCRdb stores in-frame clones only, minus some. The table includes approximately 25,000 clones, roughly 85% detected once. This sample's time point: peripheral blood 6 weeks after treatment start. The starting material was PBMCs, obtained around atezolizumab (anti-PD-L1) treatment. These receptors were collected from a man aged 65 to 79 with urothelial cancer.

The chain couples TRBV7-9 to TRBJ2-7; TRBD2 aligns across 10 bases. V was clipped by 5 bases and J by 5 bases; unmatched bases: 18. CDR1 is SEHNR and CDR2 is FQNEAQ in the germline V gene (reference sequence). This CDR3 has 18 residues. The CDR3, as DNA: TGTGCCAGCAGCCTTCGGTCTTTATCCGGGACTAGCGACGACGAGCAGTACTTC. The encoded protein is CASSLRSLSGTSDDEQYF.

A few counts support this clone. This CDR3 reads CASSEMGRFGNTIYF. The CDR3 bases are TGTGCCAGCAGTGAAATGGGCAGATTTGGAAACACCATATATTTT. The V and J genes are TRBV6-1 and TRBJ1-3; D gene ambiguous. The V end lost 2 bases, the J end lost 3 bases, and 11 bases lay between the germline ends. Germline CDR1 MNHNS, CDR2 SASEGT. The CDR3 sequence is 15 residues long.

The chain joins TRBV11-3 to TRBJ2-7; 10 nucleotides match TRBD1. The ends lost 5 bases at V and 5 bases at J; junction bases unmatched: 6. Germline CDR1 is SGHNT and CDR2 is YENEEA. The CDR3 is 14 residues long. The CDR3 sequence: CASSPTGTGDEQYF. CDR3 nucleotide sequence: TGTGCCAGCAGCCCAACCGGGACAGGGGACGAGCAGTACTTC.

CDR3 DNA: TGTGCCAGTAGCCCCTGGGGCCCTGGGGATGAGCAGTTCTTC. Residues: CASSPWGPGDEQFF. The chain links TRBV19 to TRBJ2-1, with D tentatively TRBD1 (5 bases). Germline CDR1 LNHDA, CDR2 SQIVND (reference sequence). The CDR3 consists of 14 residues. The ends were cut back, 6 bases at V and 8 bases at J, with 17 bases in the middle.

The chain joins TRBV11-1 to TRBJ2-1, with D possibly matching TRBD1 (6 bases). This CDR3 comprises 12 residues. Germline CDR1 reads SGHAT; CDR2 reads FQDESV (reference sequence). V was cut by 5 bases and J by 9 bases, with 11 bases left in between. The CDR3 bases are TGTGCCAGCAGCCTTCAGGGGAGTGAGCAGTTCTTC. Its translation: CASSLQGSEQFF.

The rearrangement joins TRBV4-2 to TRBJ2-4; TRBD2 aligns across 11 bases. CDR1 is LGHNA and CDR2 is YNFKEQ in the germline V gene. V lost 4 bases to trimming and J lost 0 bases; unmatched junction nucleotides: 8. The CDR3 runs 18 residues. Here the CDR3 reads CASSPVASGRLAKNIQYF. The CDR3 region has the DNA TGTGCCAGCAGCCCTGTTGCTAGCGGGAGGCTAGCCAAAAACATTCAGTACTTC.

The V and J genes are TRBV7-2 and TRBJ1-5; D is uncertain. V was shortened by 2 bases and J by 5 bases, with 7 bases between the two germline ends. The CDR3 consists of 13 residues. Germline CDR1 is SGHTA and CDR2 is FQGNSA. Here the CDR3 DNA reads TGTGCCAGCAGCTTACCAGGTGATCAGCCCCAGCATTTT. Translation gives CASSLPGDQPQHF.

CDR3 in DNA: TGTGCCAGCAGCCCCGTTCGGGTTAGGGGATACAATGAGCAGTTCTTC. Its protein is CASSPVRVRGYNEQFF. The chain carries TRBV14 and TRBJ2-1, with D perhaps matching TRBD1 (5 bases). Deletions cut 4 bases from V and 4 bases from J, with 17 bases between. The CDR3 is 16 residues long. Germline CDR1 and CDR2: SGHDN and FVKESK.

The CDR3 sequence: CASSLGSQETQYF. CDR3 nucleotide sequence: TGTGCCAGCAGTTTAGGGAGCCAAGAGACCCAGTACTTC. This sequence joins TRBV7-3 and TRBJ2-5, with D possibly being TRBD2 (5 bases). The CDR3 has 13 amino acids. V shed 6 bases and J shed 1 base, with 9 bases lying between them. In germline, CDR1 is SGHTA, CDR2 FQGTGA.

The chain uses TRBV4-1 and TRBJ1-2, with no clear D. The CDR3 is 14 residues long. Germline V lookup: CDR1 MGHRA, CDR2 YSYEKL. Trimming cost V 4 bases and J 8 bases, with 17 bases left between them. CDR3 protein: CASSLSEGPNGYTF. DNA of the CDR3: TGCGCCAGCAGCCTAAGTGAGGGCCCTAACGGCTACACCTTC.

This chain uses TRBV4-3 with TRBJ2-7; 10 bases align to TRBD2. CDR3 size: 15 residues. From germline, CDR1 is LGHNA and CDR2 YSLEER. V was clipped by 1 base and J by 2 bases; unmatched bases: 2. CDR3 sequence: CASSQGLAGAYEQYF. The CDR3 bases are TGCGCCAGCAGCCAAGGGCTAGCGGGAGCCTACGAGCAGTACTTC.

The J gene is TRBJ1-1, the V gene TRBV5-1; D is ambiguous. This CDR3 spans 13 amino acids. The germline V and J ends were trimmed by 1 base and 5 bases, with 9 bases remaining between them. Germline CDR1 and CDR2: SGHRS and YFSETQ. CDR3 sequence (DNA): TGCGCCAGCAGCTTGTACGTACAGACTGAAGCTTTCTTT. It codes for CASSLYVQTEAFF.

The chain carries TRBV5-4 and TRBJ1-3; maybe TRBD1 (6 bases). Germline V CDR1 and CDR2: SGHNT, YYREEE (reference sequence). This CDR3 has 16 amino acids. V was cut by 4 bases and J by 0 bases, with 14 bases left in between. CDR3 residues: CASSSSQGRSGNTIYF. In DNA, the CDR3 is TGTGCCAGCAGCAGCTCACAGGGCCGCTCTGGAAACACCATATATTTT.

This chain links TRBV11-3 with TRBJ2-5; 7 positions agree with TRBD1. Germline-derived CDR1 and CDR2 are SGHNT and YENEEA. The CDR3 runs 16 residues. Trimming removed 5 bases from V and 2 bases from J; junction bases left unmatched: 11. In DNA, the CDR3 is TGTGCCAGCAGCCCATGGGACAGTCAGGAGCAAGAGACCCAGTACTTC. This gives the protein CASSPWDSQEQETQYF.

V and J are TRBV9 and TRBJ2-1, with 8 bases aligning to TRBD2. This CDR3 comprises 16 residues. CDR1 SGDLS and CDR2 YYNGEE come from the germline V gene. The junction had 5 bases not matched to a gene; V was cut back by 3 bases and J by 0 bases. The CDR3 sequence: CASSAGGGSSYNEQFF. The CDR3 DNA reads TGTGCCAGCAGCGCGGGGGGGGGCAGCTCCTACAATGAGCAGTTCTTC.

This sequence joins TRBV5-4 and TRBJ1-1, with TRBD1 identical over 10 bases. Per the germline V gene, CDR1 is SGHNT and CDR2 is YYREEE (reference sequence). The CDR3 covers 14 residues. V shed 4 bases, J shed 5 bases, and the junction held 5 bases outside the gene matches. Written as DNA, the CDR3 is TGTGCCAGCAGCCCCGGACAGGGGGATACTGAAGCTTTCTTT. This sequence encodes CASSPGQGDTEAFF. Drawing the rest from reference TRBV5-4 and TRBJ1-1, the complete variable domain is ETGVTQSPTHLIKTRGQQVTLRCSSQSGHNTVSWYQQALGQGPQFIFQYYREEENGRGNFPPRFSGLQFPNYSSELNVNALELDDSALYLCASSPGQGDTEAFFGQGTRLTVV.

The rearrangement joins TRBV6-1 to TRBJ2-7; a possible D gene is TRBD1 (5 bases). CDR3 length equals 13 residues. Germline V gene lookup returns CDR1 MNHNS and CDR2 SASEGT. V lost 10 bases to trimming and J lost 5 bases, with 18 bases between them. In DNA, the CDR3 is TGTGCCACAGGGTACAGTTTCCGCGACGAGCAGTACTTC. The encoded protein is CATGYSFRDEQYF.

CDR3 in DNA: TGTGCCAGCAGCTTTAATGAGTACGAGCAGTACTTC. As protein: CASSFNEYEQYF. The rearrangement joins TRBV5-6 to TRBJ2-7; D unclear. CDR1 is SGHDT, CDR2 YYEEEE, per germline. There are 12 residues in the CDR3. The V end lost 2 bases, the J end lost 4 bases, and 7 bases lay between the germline ends.

J is TRBJ2-7 and V is TRBV14; no clear D. The CDR3 is 13 residues long. Trimming shortened V by 5 bases and J by 3 bases, and 11 bases separated the two germline ends. The germline V gene has CDR1 SGHDN and CDR2 FVKESK. The CDR3 loop reads CASSSYDFYEQYF. CDR3 DNA: TGTGCCAGCAGCTCGTACGACTTCTACGAGCAGTACTTC. The complete variable domain, with remaining parts taken from reference TRBV14 and TRBJ2-7, reads EAGVTQFPSHSVIEKGQTVTLRCDPISGHDNLYWYRRVMGKEIKFLLHFVKESKQDESGMPNNRFLAERTGGTYSTLKVQPAELEDSGVYFCASSSYDFYEQYFGPGTRLTVT.

This chain links TRBV27 with TRBJ2-7; TRBD1 aligns across 7 bases. The CDR3 spans 13 residues. The V gene end was trimmed by 6 bases and the J gene end by 5 bases; junction bases not matched to a gene: 7. Germline lookup yields CDR1 MNHEY and CDR2 SMNVEV (reference sequence). The CDR3 bases are TGTGCCAGCAGCCGCGACAGGGACCACGAGCAGTACTTC. It codes for CASSRDRDHEQYF.

The gene calls are TRBV5-1 and TRBJ2-7; D is unresolved. Trimming stripped 0 bases from V and 1 base from J, with 11 bases between. CDR1 SGHRS and CDR2 YFSETQ come from the germline V gene. This CDR3 is built from 15 residues. The CDR3 DNA sequence: TGCGCCAGCAGCTTGGAGGCAGGTATATCCTACGAGCAGTACTTC. Its translation is CASSLEAGISYEQYF.

The rearrangement joins TRBV27 to TRBJ1-2, with 9 bases aligning to TRBD1. The CDR3 covers 15 residues. Germline V gives CDR1 MNHEY, CDR2 SMNVEV (reference sequence). Trimming removed 6 bases from V and 8 bases from J; junction bases left unmatched: 13. CDR3 sequence (DNA): TGTGCCAGCAGGAATACAGGGGGCGCGGATCGGGGCTACACCTTC. Translated, it gives CASRNTGGADRGYTF.

The genes are TRBV29-1 and TRBJ2-2, with 8 nucleotides matching TRBD1. Trimming removed 7 bases from V and 4 bases from J; junction bases left unmatched: 8. This CDR3 has 14 residues. Germline assignment: CDR1 SQVTM and CDR2 ANQGSEA. CDR3 nucleotides: TGCAGCGGAGGAGAGACAGGGGTCACCGGGGAGCTGTTTTTT. Amino acids: CSGGETGVTGELFF.

This sequence joins TRBV11-1 and TRBJ2-1; TRBD2 aligns across 12 bases. J was trimmed by 10 bases and V by 1 base; bases with no gene match: 5. The germline V gene has CDR1 SGHAT and CDR2 FQDESV (reference sequence). The CDR3 is made up of 15 amino acids. Here the CDR3 DNA reads TGTGCCAGCAGCTTAGAGACTAGCGGGAGCTGGGAGCAGTTCTTC. Amino acids: CASSLETSGSWEQFF.

This rearrangement joins TRBV15 to TRBJ2-7, with D maybe TRBD2 (6 bases). CDR3 length: 14 amino acids. The germline V gene has CDR1 LNHNV and CDR2 YYDKDF (reference sequence). V dropped 2 bases and J dropped 5 bases, with 13 bases sitting between them. The CDR3 sequence is CATSRTGEANEQYF. CDR3 DNA: TGTGCCACCAGCAGAACGGGAGAGGCCAACGAGCAGTACTTC.

This chain connects TRBV5-1 to TRBJ2-1, with 8 positions matching TRBD2. The CDR3 runs to 16 residues. V lost 5 bases to trimming and J lost 1 base; unmatched junction nucleotides: 8. CDR1 and CDR2 (germline): SGHRS, YFSETQ. The CDR3: CASSLAGGTSYNEQFF. CDR3 DNA sequence: TGCGCCAGCAGTCTTGCGGGGGGCACTTCCTACAATGAGCAGTTCTTC.

The CDR3 DNA is TGTGCCAGCAGCTTGGCGGACAGGAACACTGAAGCTTTCTTT. This codes for CASSLADRNTEAFF. The rearrangement links TRBV5-6 to TRBJ1-1, with D possibly matching TRBD1 (6 bases). Germline CDR1 and CDR2: SGHDT and YYEEEE. V was clipped by 0 bases and J by 1 base, with 7 bases between them. There are 14 residues in the CDR3.

The chain joins TRBV9 to TRBJ2-1, with 7 bases identical to TRBD1. The CDR3 loop spans 16 amino acids. The germline gives CDR1 SGDLS, CDR2 YYNGEE. Germline trimming cut 4 bases from V and 2 bases from J; bases unmatched to any gene: 9. The CDR3 coding sequence is TGTGCCAGCAGCTCACCGCGGACAGGACCCTACAATGAGCAGTTCTTC. This codes for CASSSPRTGPYNEQFF.

The chain joins TRBV30 to TRBJ2-7; D possibly corresponds to TRBD2 (7 bases). The CDR3 consists of 15 residues. V shed 0 bases and J shed 2 bases, with 14 bases lying between them. Germline CDR1 and CDR2: GTSNPN and SVGIG (reference sequence). This chain's CDR3 is CAWSVQGGGPYEQYF. The DNA of the CDR3 is TGTGCCTGGAGTGTTCAAGGGGGGGGGCCCTACGAGCAGTACTTC. Supplemented by reference TRBV30 and TRBJ2-7, the full variable domain reads SQTIHQWPATLVQPVGSPLSLECTVEGTSNPNLYWYRQAAGRGLQLLFYSVGIGQISSEVPQNLSASRPQDRQFILSSKKLLLSDSGFYLCAWSVQGGGPYEQYFGPGTRLTVT.

The chain carries TRBV6-1 and TRBJ1-2, with a weak D call TRBD1 (5 bases). V gave up 1 base and J gave up 4 bases, with 16 bases separating them. Germline V CDR1 and CDR2: MNHNS, SASEGT. This CDR3 region has 16 residues. CDR3 protein: CASSEDGGVSSYGYTF. The CDR3 DNA reads as TGTGCCAGCAGTGAAGATGGGGGGGTTAGTAGCTATGGCTACACCTTC.

This CDR3 is CASSPPGQANTGELFF. Written as DNA, the CDR3 is TGTGCCAGCTCACCACCGGGACAAGCGAACACCGGGGAGCTGTTTTTT. This chain connects TRBV18 to TRBJ2-2, with TRBD1 as a possible D gene (6 bases). Trimming took off 0 bases at V and 0 bases at J, with 8 bases between the two ends. The CDR3 spans 16 residues. The germline V gene encodes CDR1 KGHSH and CDR2 LQKENI.